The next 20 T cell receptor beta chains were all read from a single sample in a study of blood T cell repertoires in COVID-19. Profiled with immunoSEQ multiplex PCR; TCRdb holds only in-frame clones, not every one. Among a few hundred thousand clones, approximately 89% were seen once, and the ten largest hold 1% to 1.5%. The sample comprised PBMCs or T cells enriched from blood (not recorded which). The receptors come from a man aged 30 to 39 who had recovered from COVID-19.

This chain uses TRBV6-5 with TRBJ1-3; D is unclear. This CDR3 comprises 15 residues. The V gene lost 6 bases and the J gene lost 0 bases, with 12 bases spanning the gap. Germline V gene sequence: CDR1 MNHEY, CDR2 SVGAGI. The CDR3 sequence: CASRRKAASGNTIYF. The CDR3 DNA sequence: TGTGCCAGCAGGCGAAAGGCGGCCTCTGGAAACACCATATATTTT.

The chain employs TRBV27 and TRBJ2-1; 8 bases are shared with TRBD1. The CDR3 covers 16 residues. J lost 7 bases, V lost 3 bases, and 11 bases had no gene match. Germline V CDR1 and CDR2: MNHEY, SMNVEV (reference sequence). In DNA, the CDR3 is TGTGCCAGCAGTTTTTTGGGCAGGGGGCTGGGTAATGAGCAGTTCTTC. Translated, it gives CASSFLGRGLGNEQFF.

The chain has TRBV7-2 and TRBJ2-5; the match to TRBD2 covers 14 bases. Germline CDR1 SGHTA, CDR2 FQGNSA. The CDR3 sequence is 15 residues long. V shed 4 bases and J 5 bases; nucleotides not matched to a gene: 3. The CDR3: CASSSGLAGVETQYF. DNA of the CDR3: TGTGCCAGCAGCTCGGGACTAGCGGGGGTGGAGACCCAGTACTTC. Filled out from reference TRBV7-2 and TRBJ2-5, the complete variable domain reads GAGVSQSPSNKVTEKGKDVELRCDPISGHTALYWYRQSLGQGLEFLIYFQGNSAPDKSGLPSDRFSAERTGGSVSTLTIQRTQQEDSAVYLCASSSGLAGVETQYFGPGTRLLVL.

CDR3 residues: CASETGDWQQPQHF. The CDR3 DNA sequence: TGTGCCAGCGAAACAGGGGACTGGCAGCAGCCCCAGCATTTT. This chain uses TRBV6-5 with TRBJ1-5, with TRBD1 matching 7 bases. V was clipped by 8 bases and J by 7 bases; unmatched bases: 11. Germline V lookup: CDR1 MNHEY, CDR2 SVGAGI. CDR3 size: 14 residues.

In nucleotides, the CDR3 is TGCGCCAGCAGCGTCTCTAGCAGCACCTACGAGCAGTACTTC. This codes for CASSVSSSTYEQYF. The chain links TRBV5-1 to TRBJ2-7; a weak D match, TRBD2 (5 bases). Trimming cost V 4 bases and J 2 bases, with 13 bases left between them. CDR1 is SGHRS, CDR2 YFSETQ, per germline. This CDR3 comprises 14 residues.

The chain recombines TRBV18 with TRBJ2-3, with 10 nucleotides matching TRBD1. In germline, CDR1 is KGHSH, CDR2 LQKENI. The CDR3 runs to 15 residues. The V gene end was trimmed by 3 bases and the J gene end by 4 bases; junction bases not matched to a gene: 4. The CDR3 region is CASSPGQGFPDTQYF. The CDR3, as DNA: TGTGCCAGCTCACCGGGACAGGGGTTTCCAGATACGCAGTATTTT.

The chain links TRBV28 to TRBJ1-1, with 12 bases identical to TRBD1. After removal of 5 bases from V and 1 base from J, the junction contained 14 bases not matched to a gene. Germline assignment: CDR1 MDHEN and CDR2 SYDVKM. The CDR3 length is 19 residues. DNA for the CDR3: TGTGCCAGCAGTCCACGGGACAGGGGGCGCGAGGGTAAGAACACTGAAGCTTTCTTT. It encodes CASSPRDRGREGKNTEAFF.

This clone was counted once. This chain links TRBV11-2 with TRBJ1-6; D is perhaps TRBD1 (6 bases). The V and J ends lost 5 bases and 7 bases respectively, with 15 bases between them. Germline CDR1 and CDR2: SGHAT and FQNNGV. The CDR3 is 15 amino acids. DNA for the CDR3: TGTGCCAGCAGCCCTCAGGGGCAGAGGAATTCACCCCTCCACTTT. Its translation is CASSPQGQRNSPLHF. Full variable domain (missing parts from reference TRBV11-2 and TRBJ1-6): EAGVAQSPRYKIIEKRQSVAFWCNPISGHATLYWYQQILGQGPKLLIQFQNNGVVDDSQLPKDRFSAERLKGVDSTLKIQPAKLEDSAVYLCASSPQGQRNSPLHFGNGTRLTVT.

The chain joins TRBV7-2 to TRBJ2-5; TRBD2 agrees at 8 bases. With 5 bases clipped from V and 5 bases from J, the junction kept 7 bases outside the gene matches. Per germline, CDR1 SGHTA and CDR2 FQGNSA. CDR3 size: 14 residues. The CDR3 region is CASSPGGGRETQYF. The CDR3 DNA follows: TGTGCCAGCAGCCCGGGGGGGGGCCGGGAGACCCAGTACTTC.

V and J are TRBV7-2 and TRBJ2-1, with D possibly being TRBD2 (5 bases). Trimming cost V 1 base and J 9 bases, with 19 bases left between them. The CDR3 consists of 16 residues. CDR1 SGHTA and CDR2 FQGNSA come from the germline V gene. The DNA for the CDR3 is TGTGCCAGCAGCTTAGTGTCTAGCCAATATTTGCGTGAGCAGTTCTTC. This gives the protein CASSLVSSQYLREQFF.

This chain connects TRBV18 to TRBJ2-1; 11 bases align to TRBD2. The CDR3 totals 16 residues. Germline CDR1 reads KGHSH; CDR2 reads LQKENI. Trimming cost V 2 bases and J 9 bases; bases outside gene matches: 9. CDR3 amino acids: CASSPSVAGGPSEQFF. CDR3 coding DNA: TGTGCCAGCTCACCATCAGTAGCGGGGGGGCCCAGTGAGCAGTTCTTC.

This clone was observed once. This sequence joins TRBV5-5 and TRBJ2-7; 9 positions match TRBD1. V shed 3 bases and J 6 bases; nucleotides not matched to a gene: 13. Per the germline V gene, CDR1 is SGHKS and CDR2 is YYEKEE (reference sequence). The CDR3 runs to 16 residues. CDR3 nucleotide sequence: TGTGCCAGCAGCTCCCGGGACAGGGAACCGCTTTTCGAGCAGTACTTC. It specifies CASSSRDREPLFEQYF.

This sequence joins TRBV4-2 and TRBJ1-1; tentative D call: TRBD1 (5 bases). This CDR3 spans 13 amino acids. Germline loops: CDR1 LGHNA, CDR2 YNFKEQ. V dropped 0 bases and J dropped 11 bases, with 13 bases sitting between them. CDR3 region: CASSQDVGRVAFF. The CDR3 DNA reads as TGTGCCAGCAGCCAAGATGTGGGCAGGGTCGCTTTCTTT.

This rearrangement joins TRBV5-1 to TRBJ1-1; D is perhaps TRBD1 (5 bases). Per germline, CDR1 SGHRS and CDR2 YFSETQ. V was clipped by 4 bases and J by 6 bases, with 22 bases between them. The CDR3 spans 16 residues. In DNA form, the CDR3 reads TGCGCCAGCAGCATTCAGGGCCGCTTCCCGACGGCTGAAGCTTTCTTT. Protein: CASSIQGRFPTAEAFF.

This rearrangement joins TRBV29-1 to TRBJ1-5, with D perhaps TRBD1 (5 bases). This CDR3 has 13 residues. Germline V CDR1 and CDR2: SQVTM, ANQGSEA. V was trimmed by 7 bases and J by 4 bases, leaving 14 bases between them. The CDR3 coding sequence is TGCAGCGCTCAAGAAAACAGGAATCAGCCCCAGCATTTT. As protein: CSAQENRNQPQHF.

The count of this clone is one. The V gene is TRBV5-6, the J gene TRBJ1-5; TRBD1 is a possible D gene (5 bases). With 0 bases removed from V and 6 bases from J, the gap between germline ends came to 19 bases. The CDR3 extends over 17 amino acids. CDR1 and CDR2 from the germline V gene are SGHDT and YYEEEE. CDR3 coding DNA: TGTGCCAGCAGCTTGGGACAGCCCAAACTCTCGGGTCAGCCCCAGCATTTT. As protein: CASSLGQPKLSGQPQHF.

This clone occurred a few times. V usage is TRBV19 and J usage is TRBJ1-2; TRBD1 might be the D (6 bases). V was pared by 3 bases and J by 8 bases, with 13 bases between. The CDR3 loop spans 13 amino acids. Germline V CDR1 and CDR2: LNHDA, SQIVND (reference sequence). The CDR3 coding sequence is TGTGCCAGTAGTATGGGCCAGGGGATAGGCTACACCTTC. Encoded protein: CASSMGQGIGYTF.

The CDR3 coding sequence is TGCGCCAGCAGCCAAGAACAGGGCCTACAATCACCCCTCCACTTT. Translating it yields CASSQEQGLQSPLHF. This rearrangement joins TRBV4-3 to TRBJ1-6, with D tentatively TRBD1 (6 bases). This CDR3 is 15 amino acids long. Between the trimmed V and J ends, which lost 0 bases and 10 bases, there was a span of 13 bases. The germline V gene encodes CDR1 LGHNA and CDR2 YSLEER.

CDR3 in DNA: TGTGCCAGCAGTCGAAATCCCCTTGGGGGCCCGAACACCGGGGAGCTGTTTTTT. It specifies CASSRNPLGGPNTGELFF. The J gene is TRBJ2-2, the V gene TRBV27; possibly TRBD1 for D (6 bases). Trimming cost V 5 bases and J 0 bases, with 19 bases left between them. The CDR3 extends over 18 amino acids. Germline CDR1 and CDR2: MNHEY and SMNVEV (reference sequence).

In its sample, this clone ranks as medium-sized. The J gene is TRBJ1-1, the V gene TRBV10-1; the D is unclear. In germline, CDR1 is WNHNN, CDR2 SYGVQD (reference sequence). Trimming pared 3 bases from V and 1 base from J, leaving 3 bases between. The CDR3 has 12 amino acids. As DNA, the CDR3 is TGCGCCAGCAGTGACCAGAACACTGAAGCTTTCTTT. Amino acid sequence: CASSDQNTEAFF.